Detailed here is one TCR beta chain. There is no known antigen for this receptor. Base-call qualities are not available, and no considerably larger clone is one nucleotide away. The source of the sample is a study of metastatic and nonmetastatic thyroid tumors (TCRdb year 2020). Broadly, across the study: Repertoires from peripheral blood and from tumor or nodule tissue samples of malignant and benign thyroid patients were compared. General findings and caveats noted by the study authors: In both blood and tumor samples, malignant tumors were reported to have significantly higher TCR beta diversity than benign nodules.

None of the patients had been given any treatment before thyroid surgery. Using T-cell receptor beta sequencing, the researchers looked back retrospectively at clinical samples from patients, gathered between about 2011 and 2019. The cysteine opens and the phenylalanine closes a CDR3 of 15 amino acids. Only CDR3 DNA remains: 45 bases, in frame from the first base. The germline V gene provides CDR1 MDHEN and CDR2 SYDVKM. Trimming takes 5 bases from V and 2 bases from J, and the germline ends sit 14 bases apart. Preparation of the library involved PCR. Data came from an Illumina HiSeq 4000. The TCR beta-chain CDR3 region of each patient was profiled by high-throughput sequencing. On the study's bioinformatics: CDR3 differences across clinicopathological groups were used to build a classifier for discriminating distant-metastatic papillary thyroid cancer patients. Repertoire diversity was assessed with the Shannon index, and tumor-blood repertoire similarity with the Morisita-Horn index. TCRdb handled the public reads itself, with Q25 trimming in fastp and clone calling in MiXCR, and kept productive beta chains. The V and J calls follow TCRdb's processing rather than the paper's. The sample table shows roughly 19,000 clones, and more than 35% are seen once. The ten largest clones capture about 26% of the sample.

This receptor was identified in a female donor with papillary thyroid cancer or a benign thyroid nodule (not recorded which). Some clones in this sample may be carry-over from other donors' samples. The V and J segments used are TRBV28 and TRBJ2-3; the D gene is perhaps TRBD2, from 6 matching bases. Sequenced: tumor tissue. Read as DNA, the sequence is TGTGCCAGCAGTCCCCGGAGGGAGCTCACAGATACGCAGTATTTT. Its product reads: CASSPRRELTDTQYF. Reference TRBV28 and TRBJ2-3 genes cover what lies past the CDR3, so the full variable domain is DVKVTQSSRYLVKRTGEKVFLECVQDMDHENMFWYRQDPGLGLRLIYFSYDVKMKEKGDIPEGYSVSREKKERFSLILESASTNQTSMYLCASSPRRELTDTQYFGPGTRLTVL.